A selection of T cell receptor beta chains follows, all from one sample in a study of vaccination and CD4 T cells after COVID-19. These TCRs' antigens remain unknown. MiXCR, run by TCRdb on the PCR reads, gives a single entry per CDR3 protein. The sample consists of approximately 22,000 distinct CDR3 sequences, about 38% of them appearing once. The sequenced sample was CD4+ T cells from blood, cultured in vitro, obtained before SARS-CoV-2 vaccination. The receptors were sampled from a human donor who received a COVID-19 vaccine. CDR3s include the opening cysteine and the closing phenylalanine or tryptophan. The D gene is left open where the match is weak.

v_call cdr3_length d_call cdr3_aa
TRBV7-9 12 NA CASSLDEDTQYF
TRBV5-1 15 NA CASSRTYSSYNEQFF
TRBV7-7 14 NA CASSLSLARETQYF
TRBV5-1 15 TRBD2 CASSLGLAGGPEQYF
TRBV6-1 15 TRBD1 CASSPRDRINYGYTF
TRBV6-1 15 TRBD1 CASSPLQGMNTEAFF
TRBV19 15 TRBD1 CASSPGDSKNEKLFF
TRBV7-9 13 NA CASRRLDRSSEFF
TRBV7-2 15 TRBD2 CASSSERGGYNEQFF
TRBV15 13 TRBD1 CATSRTGGDGYTF
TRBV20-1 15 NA CSASHTQRVNTEAFF
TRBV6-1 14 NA CASSEGIGNSPLHF
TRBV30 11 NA CAWTRRGGYTF
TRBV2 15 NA CASSEARGGAGELFF
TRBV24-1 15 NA CATSGGTRRYNEQFF
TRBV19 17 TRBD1 CASSPRTGGLKNQPQHF
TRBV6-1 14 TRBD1 CASRETGGNSPLHF
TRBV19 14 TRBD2 CASSMGGGVETQYF
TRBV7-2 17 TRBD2 CASSRQTSGGAASTQYF
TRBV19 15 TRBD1 CASSTPPDRVYGYTF
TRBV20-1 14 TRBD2 CSASSGAPYNEQFF
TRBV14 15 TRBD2 CASSHSRGAKETQYF
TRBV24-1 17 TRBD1 CATSEPRTGANTDTQYF
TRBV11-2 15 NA CASSLGRMENYGYTF
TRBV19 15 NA CASSMGAGDRPEAFF
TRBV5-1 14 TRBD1 CASSLRGTGTEAFF
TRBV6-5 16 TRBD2 CASSYSLAGSTDTQYF
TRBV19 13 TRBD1 CASLRQGTYEAFF
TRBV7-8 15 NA CASSLEGVGGYEQYF
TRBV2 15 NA CASSERQELTDTQYF
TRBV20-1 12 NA CSAGWGNQPQHF
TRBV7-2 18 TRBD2 CASSLDHGAGGPTDTQYF
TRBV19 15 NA CASSNWGRFPYGYTF
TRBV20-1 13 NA CSASPDSVYEQYF
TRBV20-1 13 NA CSAPGAGTDTQYF
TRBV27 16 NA CASSPAGGAAHEKLFF
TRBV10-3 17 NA CAISESSSLSSGNTIYF
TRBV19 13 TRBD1 CASSMSRGSPLHF
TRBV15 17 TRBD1 CATSLGQVFSGANVLTF
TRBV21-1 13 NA CASGLAGDHEQYF
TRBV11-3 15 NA CASSSSAGQNTEAFF
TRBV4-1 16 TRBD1 CASSQGMTGGGTEAFF
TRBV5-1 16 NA CASSLVGIPGGGEQFF
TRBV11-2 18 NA CASRPGHGTSELPGGYTF
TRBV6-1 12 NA CASSGGRYTQYF
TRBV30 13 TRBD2 CAWTLADSYEQYF
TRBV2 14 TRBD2 CASSLLATTDTQYF
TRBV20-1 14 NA CSAQSPDHQETQYF
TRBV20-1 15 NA CSASPPGGRNQPQHF
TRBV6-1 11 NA CASSDTGMAFF
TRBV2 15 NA CASRETETSGNTIYF
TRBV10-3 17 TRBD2 CAISESQLAGGPRTQYF
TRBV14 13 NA CASSQGHFYEQYF
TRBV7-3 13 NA CASSAGAGYGYTF
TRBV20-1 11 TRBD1 CSVDRANTIYF
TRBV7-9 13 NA CASSLGGSEKLFF
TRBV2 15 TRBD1 CASSGQVHSNQPQHF